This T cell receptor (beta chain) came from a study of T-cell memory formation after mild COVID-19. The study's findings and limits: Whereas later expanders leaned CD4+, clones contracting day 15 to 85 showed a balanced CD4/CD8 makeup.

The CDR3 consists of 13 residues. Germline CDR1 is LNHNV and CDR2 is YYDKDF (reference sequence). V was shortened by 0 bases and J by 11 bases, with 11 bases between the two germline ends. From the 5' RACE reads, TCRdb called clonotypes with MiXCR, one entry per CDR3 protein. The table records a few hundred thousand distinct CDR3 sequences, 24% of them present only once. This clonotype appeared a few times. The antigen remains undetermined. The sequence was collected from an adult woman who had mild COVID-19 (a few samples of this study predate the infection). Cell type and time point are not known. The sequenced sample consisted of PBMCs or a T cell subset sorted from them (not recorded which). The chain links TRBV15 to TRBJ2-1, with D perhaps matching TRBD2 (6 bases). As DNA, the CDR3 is TGTGCCACCAGCAGAGAGGACTACGGGAAGCAGTTCTTC. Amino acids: CATSREDYGKQFF.